These 22 T cell receptor beta chains share one sample of origin, sequenced in a study of tumor-infiltrating lymphocytes in localized non-small cell lung cancer. Clones were sequenced by immunoSEQ multiplex PCR, and TCRdb holds only the in-frame ones, with some missing. This table has 12,000 or so clones, around 71% appearing once. What was sequenced was uninvolved lung tissue not adjacent to the tumor. The receptors originated from a human donor with non-small cell lung cancer.

This clone has a handful of counts. The chain joins TRBV5-4 to TRBJ2-2, with 11 bases identical to TRBD1. Germline V gene lookup returns CDR1 SGHNT and CDR2 YYREEE (reference sequence). The ends lost 1 base at V and 6 bases at J; junction bases unmatched: 2. This CDR3 comprises 15 residues. Here the CDR3 DNA reads TGTGCCAGCAGCTTGAGGGACAGGGGGGCCGGGGAGCTGTTTTTT. Protein product: CASSLRDRGAGELFF.

This clone was counted a few times. In nucleotides, the CDR3 is TGCAGCGTTGTTCGGGGCTCTGGAAACACCATATATTTT. Its protein product is CSVVRGSGNTIYF. V gene TRBV29-1 combines with J gene TRBJ1-3; the D is unclear. This CDR3 region has 13 residues. The V gene lost 4 bases and the J gene lost 0 bases, with 7 bases spanning the gap. Germline V gene sequence: CDR1 SQVTM, CDR2 ANQGSEA.

The J gene is TRBJ2-7, the V gene TRBV9; D is unresolved. Trimming cost V 0 bases and J 0 bases, with 7 bases left between them. This CDR3 has 14 amino acids. The germline V gene encodes CDR1 SGDLS and CDR2 YYNGEE. This CDR3 reads CASSVVPSSYEQYF. CDR3 nucleotides: TGTGCCAGCAGCGTAGTCCCCAGCTCCTACGAGCAGTACTTC.

A single count supports this clone. The rearrangement joins TRBV7-2 to TRBJ2-7, with unresolved D. Germline CDR1 reads SGHTA; CDR2 reads FQGNSA. This CDR3 has 13 amino acids. V lost 4 bases and J lost 3, with 10 bases in between. CDR3 in DNA: TGTGCCAGCAGCTCCTTGCTGGGCTACGAGCAGTACTTC. This codes for CASSSLLGYEQYF. The entire variable domain, with the rest obtained from reference TRBV7-2 and TRBJ2-7, is as follows: GAGVSQSPSNKVTEKGKDVELRCDPISGHTALYWYRQSLGQGLEFLIYFQGNSAPDKSGLPSDRFSAERTGGSVSTLTIQRTQQEDSAVYLCASSSLLGYEQYFGPGTRLTVT.

Comments on this clone: Other DNA sequences in the sample encode the same CDR3. The V call is TRBV18, the J call TRBJ1-1, with D maybe TRBD1 (6 bases). CDR3 length: 14 amino acids. V lost 1 base and J lost 1, with 7 bases in between. Germline CDR1 reads KGHSH; CDR2 reads LQKENI. This CDR3 is CASSPRDTNTEAFF. CDR3 bases: TGTGCCAGCTCACCACGGGACACGAACACTGAAGCTTTCTTT.

This clone turned up a few times. The genes are TRBV29-1 and TRBJ1-6; unclear D gene. The CDR3 covers 15 residues. Trimming removed 6 bases at V and 6 bases at J, with 18 bases between. Looked up from germline, CDR1 is SQVTM and CDR2 is ANQGSEA. The CDR3 region is CSVRTLDGANSPLHF. In nucleotides, the CDR3 is TGCAGCGTCCGTACCCTGGACGGAGCTAATTCACCCCTCCACTTT.

The J gene is TRBJ1-4, the V gene TRBV11-3; no definite D call. CDR1 is SGHNT and CDR2 is YENEEA in the germline V gene. Trimming shortened V by 1 base and J by 5 bases, and 5 bases separated the two germline ends. The CDR3 runs 13 residues. Written as DNA, the CDR3 is TGTGCCAGCAGCTTAGGAGTAAATGAAAAACTGTTTTTT. This codes for CASSLGVNEKLFF.

The chain carries TRBV7-9 and TRBJ1-5, with TRBD1 matching 8 bases. From germline, CDR1 is SEHNR and CDR2 FQNEAQ (reference sequence). Germline trimming cut 8 bases from V and 9 bases from J; bases unmatched to any gene: 6. This CDR3 has 12 amino acids. The CDR3 region has the DNA TGTGCCAGCGGACAGGGTTTTGGGCCCCAGCATTTT. Its translation is CASGQGFGPQHF.

J is TRBJ1-6 and V is TRBV6-1; D perhaps matches TRBD1 (5 bases). V was cut by 9 bases and J by 7 bases, with 19 bases left in between. The CDR3 has 15 amino acids. Germline loops: CDR1 MNHNS, CDR2 SASEGT. CDR3 amino acids: CASNPAGTENSPLHF. CDR3 nucleotide sequence: TGTGCCAGTAATCCCGCCGGGACGGAGAATTCACCCCTCCACTTT.

By proportion, this clone is large. This rearrangement joins TRBV19 to TRBJ1-4; D is unresolved. V shed 3 bases and J shed 6 bases, with 14 bases lying between them. The CDR3 is made up of 15 amino acids. Germline CDR1 and CDR2: LNHDA and SQIVND (reference sequence). The CDR3 spells CASSIFRNSDEKLFF. The CDR3 nucleotides read TGTGCCAGTAGTATCTTCAGAAATTCAGATGAAAAACTGTTTTTT.

This chain connects TRBV27 to TRBJ2-5; TRBD1 matches 7 bases. The CDR3 runs to 13 residues. Germline lookup yields CDR1 MNHEY and CDR2 SMNVEV (reference sequence). Trimming took 5 bases from V and 1 from J; bases not matched to a gene: 1. The CDR3 DNA is TGTGCCAGCAGTGGGACAGTCCAAGAGACCCAGTACTTC. This translates into CASSGTVQETQYF.

The V gene is TRBV10-3, the J gene TRBJ2-5; TRBD2 aligns across 11 bases. J lost 2 bases, V lost 6 bases, and 8 bases had no gene match. The CDR3 length is 16 residues. Germline-derived CDR1 and CDR2 are ENHRY and SYGVKD. In DNA, the CDR3 is TGTGCCATCAGCAGCGATAGCGGGGGGGAACAAGAGACCCAGTACTTC. Translated, it gives CAISSDSGGEQETQYF.

The V and J genes are TRBV11-2 and TRBJ1-2; D gene unclear. The V end was cut by 3 bases, the J end by 4 bases, with 6 bases between. CDR1 is SGHAT and CDR2 is FQNNGV in the germline V gene. The CDR3 length is 12 residues. The CDR3 spells CASSLGLYGYTF. The CDR3 DNA follows: TGTGCCAGCAGCTTGGGCCTCTATGGCTACACCTTC.

The chain has TRBV11-2 and TRBJ2-7; 7 nucleotides line up with TRBD2. CDR3 size: 17 residues. Germline assignment: CDR1 SGHAT and CDR2 FQNNGV. The V and J ends lost 0 bases and 3 bases, in that order; junction bases with no gene match: 11. The CDR3: CASSLEPSGRVDYEQYF. In DNA, the CDR3 is TGTGCCAGCAGCTTAGAGCCCTCAGGGAGGGTCGACTACGAGCAGTACTTC.

V gene TRBV5-6 combines with J gene TRBJ2-3; TRBD1 or TRBD2 may be the D gene (6 bases each). Germline V gene lookup returns CDR1 SGHDT and CDR2 YYEEEE. The V end lost 2 bases, the J end lost 4 bases, and 14 bases lay between the germline ends. The CDR3 loop spans 15 amino acids. The CDR3 coding sequence is TGTGCCAGCAGCTTAAGATCGGGGGCCCCAGATACGCAGTATTTT. It encodes CASSLRSGAPDTQYF.

This clone was recorded a few times. The genes are TRBV6-4 and TRBJ2-2; possibly TRBD2 for D (5 bases). This CDR3 has 14 amino acids. Germline V CDR1 and CDR2: MRHNA, SNTAGT. V shed 6 bases and J shed 5 bases, with 13 bases lying between them. The DNA for the CDR3 is TGTGCCAGCAGCCGGGAACCCGTTACCGGGGAGCTGTTTTTT. The encoded protein is CASSREPVTGELFF.

V and J are TRBV15 and TRBJ2-7; 10 nucleotides match TRBD1. CDR3 length: 13 amino acids. CDR1 and CDR2 from the germline V gene are LNHNV and YYDKDF (reference sequence). V dropped 7 bases and J dropped 3; count of bases not matched to a gene: 3. The CDR3 DNA sequence: TGTGCCACCAATCGGGACAGGGGCTACGAGCAGTACTTC. Residues: CATNRDRGYEQYF.

This chain joins TRBV6-5 and TRBJ2-7; D is unresolved. V was shortened by 7 bases and J by 9 bases, with 13 bases between the two germline ends. The V gene's germline CDR1 is MNHEY and CDR2 SVGAGI. The CDR3 loop spans 11 amino acids. As DNA, the CDR3 is TGTGCCAGCACCCTAGAAGGTCGGCAGTACTTC. It translates to CASTLEGRQYF.

The chain has TRBV29-1 and TRBJ2-7, with D possibly matching TRBD1 (6 bases). From germline, CDR1 is SQVTM and CDR2 ANQGSEA. CDR3 length: 14 amino acids. The V end was cut by 4 bases, the J end by 4 bases, with 17 bases between. CDR3 sequence: CSVVGSDRWYEQYF. CDR3 DNA: TGCAGCGTTGTGGGATCAGACAGGTGGTACGAGCAGTACTTC.

This rearrangement joins TRBV19 to TRBJ1-1; tentatively, D is TRBD1 (5 bases). Germline CDR1 and CDR2: LNHDA and SQIVND (reference sequence). The CDR3 sequence is 13 residues long. V dropped 8 bases and J dropped 6 bases, with 16 bases sitting between them. The CDR3 DNA is TGTGCCAGTCGACGGGACTTTTGGGCTGAAGCTTTCTTT. As protein: CASRRDFWAEAFF.

The chain links TRBV7-8 to TRBJ2-7; 11 bases are shared with TRBD1. Germline lookup yields CDR1 SGHVS and CDR2 FQNEAQ. This CDR3 region has 14 residues. V dropped 3 bases and J dropped 2; count of bases not matched to a gene: 0. The CDR3 here is CASSLDRGPYEQYF. CDR3 nucleotides: TGTGCCAGCAGCTTGGACAGGGGGCCCTACGAGCAGTACTTC.

With regard to this clone: One junction end disagrees with the germline gene, perhaps due to a read error. The chain links TRBV7-2 to TRBJ1-3; the D is unclear. The CDR3 totals 16 residues. Germline V gives CDR1 SGHTA, CDR2 FQGNSA. DNA of the CDR3: TGCGCCAGCACCCGGACGTCGGGAGACTCTGGAAACACCATATATTTT. Amino acids: CASTRTSGDSGNTIYF.